A single T cell receptor (beta chain) is shown here with its context. Its antigen remains unknown. This entry belongs to a study of CD8 T cells in ankylosing spondylitis. Study results and limitations: Among TCR beta sequences, a motif of several highly homologous variants appeared characteristic of ankylosing spondylitis blood.

Via MiXCR, TCRdb re-called the 5' RACE reads, giving one row per CDR3 protein. The sample lists about 360,000 distinct CDR3 sequences, roughly 15% occurring once. Sequencing used blood, either unsorted or a sorted T cell fraction (not recorded which). This clonotype was obtained from a male donor with ankylosing spondylitis or in good health (not recorded which).

The CDR3 DNA reads TGCGCCAGCAGCTTGGGGACAGACGGTCAGCCCCAGCATTTT. Protein sequence: CASSLGTDGQPQHF. J is TRBJ1-5 and V is TRBV5-1; D possibly corresponds to TRBD1 (6 bases). The CDR3 covers 14 residues. CDR1 and CDR2 from the germline V gene are SGHRS and YFSETQ. V shed 0 bases and J shed 6 bases, with 10 bases lying between them.